The text below deals with one T cell receptor beta chain. Its antigen is not identified. This entry comes from a study of cytomegalovirus exposure and HLA in healthy donors. The CDR3 is 14 amino acids. Germline V gene lookup returns CDR1 MNHNS and CDR2 SASEGT. Trimming cost V 6 bases and J 4 bases; bases outside gene matches: 5. PCR amplification relied on 60 Vbeta primers (plus 13 Jbeta primers). Only in-frame clones appear in the TCRdb table, and some are missing; sequencing was by immunoSEQ multiplex PCR. The table records approximately 110,000 clones, around 70% of them present only once. Study-level findings and limits: A list of approximately 160 TCR beta chains associated with cytomegalovirus was given. Many donors shared some public TCRs, even though most TCR sequences were rare. A later analysis linked a missense variant in DCLRE1C to the trimming of TCR beta V and J genes.

The chain employs TRBV6-1 and TRBJ2-5; 10 bases align to TRBD2. The sample comprised PBMCs. The clonotype was recovered from a middle-aged woman in good health and CMV-seropositive. CDR3 DNA sequence: TGTGCCAGCAGATCAGCGGGGGGGCGAGAGACCCAGTACTTC. It specifies CASRSAGGRETQYF.